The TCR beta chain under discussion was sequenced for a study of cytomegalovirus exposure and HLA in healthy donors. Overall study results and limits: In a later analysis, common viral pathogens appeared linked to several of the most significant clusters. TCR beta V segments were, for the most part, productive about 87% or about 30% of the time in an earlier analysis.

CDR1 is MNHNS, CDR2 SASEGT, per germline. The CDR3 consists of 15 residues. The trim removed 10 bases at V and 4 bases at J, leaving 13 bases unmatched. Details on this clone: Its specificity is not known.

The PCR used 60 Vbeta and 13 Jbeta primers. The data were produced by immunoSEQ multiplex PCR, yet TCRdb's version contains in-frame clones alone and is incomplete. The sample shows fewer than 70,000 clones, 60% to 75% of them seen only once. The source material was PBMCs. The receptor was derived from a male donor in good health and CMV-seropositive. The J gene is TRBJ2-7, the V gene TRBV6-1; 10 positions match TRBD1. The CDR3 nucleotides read TGTGCCACCAAGTGGTCGGGACAGGGGCGGTACGAGCAGTACTTC. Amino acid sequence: CATKWSGQGRYEQYF.